The subject of this entry is one T cell receptor (beta chain). The antigen is not known. These data come from a study of early stage breast cancer tumors. This CDR3 is 19 amino acids long. The V gene end was trimmed by 7 bases and the J gene end by 5 bases; junction bases not matched to a gene: 18. CDR1 is GTSNPN and CDR2 is SVGIG in the germline V gene (reference sequence). Each sample had two DNA replicates, 0.5 ug blood or around 1.5 ug tissue. Assay: immunoSEQ multiplex PCR; the TCRdb copy retains only in-frame clones and omits some. The data hold fewer than 30,000 clones, with 80% observed a single time. Study outcomes and limitations: Functional markers like CD4, CD8 and FOXP3 were missed in bulk sequencing. Compared with adjacent normal breast, tumors showed 2.5 to 3-fold denser, more clonal T cells.

Material for sequencing was blood. The chain recombines TRBV30 with TRBJ2-2; TRBD2 aligns across 14 bases. This sequence was found in a person aged 55 to 69 with breast cancer. CDR3: CASSFGGLAGVRWTGELFF. As DNA, the CDR3 is TGTGCCTCCTCCTTTGGGGGACTAGCGGGAGTTAGGTGGACCGGGGAGCTGTTTTTT.